The clone carrying this T cell receptor beta chain was seen only a few times. Its antigen is undetermined. The data stem from a study of CD8 T cells in ankylosing spondylitis. Study-wide findings and caveats: Ankylosing spondylitis blood appeared to be characterized by a TCR beta motif of about eight highly homologous variants. Clones tied to disease were said to be significantly enriched in matched ankylosing spondylitis synovial fluid.

Quantitative 5'-RACE with molecular barcodes produced the TCR beta libraries. From the 5' RACE reads, TCRdb called clonotypes with MiXCR, one entry per CDR3 protein. Of about 700,000 distinct CDR3 sequences listed, about 20% were seen once; the top ten hold 15% to 20%. This CDR3 has 14 residues. The V end lost 6 bases, the J end lost 3 bases, and 14 bases lay between the germline ends. Source material: blood, either unsorted or a sorted T cell fraction (not recorded which). This receptor was identified in a male donor with ankylosing spondylitis. The chain joins TRBV12-3 or TRBV12-4 to TRBJ1-1; D is undetermined. CDR3 sequence: CASSPTGLYTEAFF. The CDR3 DNA sequence: TGTGCCAGCAGCCCTACGGGCCTATACACTGAAGCTTTCTTT.